The 24 T cell receptor beta chains presented below share a single source sample, sequenced in a study of T cell responses to AZD1222 COVID-19 vaccine. This table comes from immunoSEQ multiplex PCR, and its TCRdb copy is limited to in-frame clones, with some not included. Of about 100,000 clones detected, 80% to 95% appear once; the ten largest clones hold under 2%. The sample in question was peripheral blood, obtained on day 0 of AZD1222 vaccination. These receptor sequences come from an adult in good health.

This chain connects TRBV29-1 to TRBJ1-2; TRBD1 is a possible D gene (5 bases). Per germline, CDR1 SQVTM and CDR2 ANQGSEA. The CDR3 covers 13 residues. V was shortened by 6 bases and J by 5 bases, with 16 bases between the two germline ends. The chain's CDR3 is CSVPPGPRYGYTF. CDR3 nucleotides: TGCAGCGTCCCACCGGGACCGCGATATGGCTACACCTTC. Supplemented by reference TRBV29-1 and TRBJ1-2, the full variable domain reads SAVISQKPSRDICQRGTSLTIQCQVDSQVTMMFWYRQQPGQSLTLIATANQGSEATYESGFVIDKFPISRPNLTFSTLTVSNMSPEDSSIYLCSVPPGPRYGYTFGSGTRLTVV.

V usage is TRBV11-2 and J usage is TRBJ2-3; 11 bases agree with TRBD2. Germline-derived CDR1 and CDR2 are SGHAT and FQNNGV. With 5 bases clipped from V and 4 bases from J, the junction kept 11 bases outside the gene matches. The CDR3 is made up of 17 amino acids. CDR3 DNA sequence: TGTGCCAGCAGCACCCACGAACTAGCGGGGGCCCCAGATACGCAGTATTTT. This sequence encodes CASSTHELAGAPDTQYF.

By share of the sample, this clone is medium-sized. This rearrangement joins TRBV7-9 to TRBJ2-3; D gene uncertain. The germline CDR1 and CDR2 sequences are SEHNR and FQNEAQ (reference sequence). This CDR3 comprises 15 residues. V lost 5 bases and J 2 bases, leaving 14 bases between the germline ends. The CDR3 DNA follows: TGTGCCAGCAGCACCGGTCCGTATAACACAGATACGCAGTATTTT. This translates into CASSTGPYNTDTQYF.

The V call is TRBV4-1, the J call TRBJ2-5; no definite D call. Germline values: CDR1 MGHRA, CDR2 YSYEKL. CDR3 length equals 15 residues. Trimming pared 4 bases from V and 1 base from J, leaving 13 bases between. The CDR3 loop is CASSPLQRTQETQYF. In nucleotides, the CDR3 is TGCGCCAGCAGCCCCCTACAGAGGACCCAAGAGACCCAGTACTTC.

This rearrangement joins TRBV12-3 or TRBV12-4 to TRBJ1-1; D call uncertain. The CDR3 is 13 amino acids. V was shortened by 3 bases and J by 4 bases, with 9 bases between the two germline ends. CDR3 DNA: TGTGCCAGCAGTTTGGTGACTGGCACTGAAGCTTTCTTT. It yields the protein CASSLVTGTEAFF.

The J gene is TRBJ2-1, the V gene TRBV2; 9 bases fit TRBD2. Germline CDR1 and CDR2: SNHLY and FYNNEI. CDR3 size: 15 residues. V trimming: 8 bases; J trimming: 9 bases; junction bases outside the gene matches: 14. The CDR3 protein is CASLVSAGGPGEQFF. DNA for the CDR3: TGTGCCAGCCTAGTCTCGGCGGGAGGGCCGGGTGAGCAGTTCTTC.

This rearrangement joins TRBV15 to TRBJ2-7; 9 bases fit TRBD2. CDR1 and CDR2 from the germline V gene are LNHNV and YYDKDF (reference sequence). CDR3 length equals 15 residues. Trimming removed 5 bases from V and 6 bases from J; junction bases left unmatched: 11. Written as DNA, the CDR3 is TGTGCCACCAGCGTCAGGCTAGCGGGAAAAGGCGAGCAGTACTTC. This codes for CATSVRLAGKGEQYF.

The V and J genes are TRBV14 and TRBJ2-1; 9 nucleotides match TRBD2. This CDR3 has 15 residues. The trim removed 2 bases at V and 7 bases at J, leaving 6 bases unmatched. CDR1 and CDR2 from the germline V gene are SGHDN and FVKESK. CDR3 DNA: TGTGCCAGCAGCCAACGGCTAGCGGGGACTAATGAGCAGTTCTTC. It codes for CASSQRLAGTNEQFF.

The chain links TRBV6-5 to TRBJ1-6, with 12 positions matching TRBD1. The CDR3 totals 15 residues. From germline, CDR1 is MNHEY and CDR2 SVGAGI. Germline trimming cut 6 bases from V and 7 bases from J; bases unmatched to any gene: 4. The CDR3 nucleotides are TGTGCCAGCAGGGGACAGGGGGCTTACAATTCACCCCTCCACTTT. Encoded protein: CASRGQGAYNSPLHF.

The chain has TRBV28 and TRBJ1-5, with D uncertain. With 4 bases removed from V and 2 bases from J, the gap between germline ends came to 12 bases. The V gene's germline CDR1 is MDHEN and CDR2 SYDVKM. This CDR3 spans 15 amino acids. The CDR3 reads CASSSDRRGNQPQHF. The CDR3 DNA reads as TGTGCCAGCAGTTCGGACCGGAGGGGCAATCAGCCCCAGCATTTT.

V is TRBV7-9 and J is TRBJ2-2, with D possibly TRBD2 on 5 matching bases. CDR1 and CDR2 (germline): SEHNR, FQNEAQ (reference sequence). V lost 2 bases, J lost 3 bases, and 10 bases lay in between. The CDR3 loop spans 15 amino acids. CDR3 loop: CASSLINGDTGELFF. The CDR3 DNA sequence: TGTGCCAGCAGCTTAATTAACGGGGACACCGGGGAGCTGTTTTTT.

V usage is TRBV19 and J usage is TRBJ1-4; 8 bases match TRBD1. This CDR3 region has 17 residues. Germline V gene data show CDR1 as LNHDA and CDR2 as SQIVND (reference sequence). V lost 4 bases and J lost 0; bases outside the gene matches: 7. The CDR3 nucleotides read TGTGCCAGTAGTACCGACAGGGGATCTGCAACTAATGAAAAACTGTTTTTT. Translating gives CASSTDRGSATNEKLFF.

The chain is built from TRBV30 and TRBJ1-4; tentative D call: TRBD1 (5 bases). Germline CDR1 is GTSNPN and CDR2 is SVGIG (reference sequence). Trimming took off 1 base at V and 8 bases at J, with 11 bases between the two ends. This CDR3 has 13 residues. This chain's CDR3 is CAWSAGTFEKLFF. The CDR3 nucleotides are TGTGCCTGGAGTGCCGGGACTTTCGAAAAACTGTTTTTT.

Comments on this clone: The identical CDR3 is also encoded by other nucleotide sequences in the sample. V usage is TRBV28 and J usage is TRBJ1-1; D call uncertain. Germline V gives CDR1 MDHEN, CDR2 SYDVKM. Trimming shortened V by 6 bases and J by 4 bases, and 9 bases separated the two germline ends. The CDR3 loop spans 12 amino acids. CDR3 nucleotide sequence: TGTGCCAGCAGCCTACGTCCCACTGAAGCTTTCTTT. This translates into CASSLRPTEAFF.

The gene calls are TRBV7-9 and TRBJ1-2; D gene uncertain. The CDR3 runs 13 residues. The germline gives CDR1 SEHNR, CDR2 FQNEAQ (reference sequence). V lost 6 bases and J 8 bases, leaving 16 bases between the germline ends. CDR3 sequence (DNA): TGTGCCAGCAGTCGGGTGCCCTCCGTCGGCTACACCTTC. Protein: CASSRVPSVGYTF.

The rearrangement links TRBV18 to TRBJ2-1; 8 bases match TRBD2. This CDR3 is built from 13 residues. V lost 2 bases, J lost 10 bases, and 4 bases stayed unmatched. In germline, CDR1 is KGHSH, CDR2 LQKENI. The DNA for the CDR3 is TGTGCCAGCTCACCAGGACTAGCTGGCGAGCAGTTCTTC. It translates to CASSPGLAGEQFF.

This clone was seen more than once but under ten times. The chain joins TRBV27 to TRBJ2-1; unclear D gene. The germline V gene has CDR1 MNHEY and CDR2 SMNVEV (reference sequence). The CDR3 spans 17 residues. Trimming left V 3 bases short and J 6 bases short, with 21 bases between. The CDR3 DNA is TGTGCCAGCAGTTTCATCATTCCAGCGCCCCCCCTCAATGAGCAGTTCTTC. Translation gives CASSFIIPAPPLNEQFF.

This clone was detected only a few times. The rearrangement joins TRBV9 to TRBJ2-1; possibly TRBD2 for D (6 bases). V shed 4 bases and J shed 0 bases, with 26 bases lying between them. The CDR3 contains 20 residues. Germline lookup yields CDR1 SGDLS and CDR2 YYNGEE. Here the CDR3 DNA reads TGTGCCAGCAGCATTCCTAGCGACCTAGGATCGTTCAGCTCCTACAATGAGCAGTTCTTC. Translating gives CASSIPSDLGSFSSYNEQFF.

This clone appeared a few times. This chain links TRBV27 with TRBJ1-1, with 11 bases matching TRBD1. This CDR3 comprises 15 residues. J lost 1 base, V lost 4 bases, and 2 bases had no gene match. Germline CDR1 MNHEY, CDR2 SMNVEV (reference sequence). CDR3 sequence (DNA): TGTGCCAGCAGTTACGGGACAGGGGGGAACACTGAAGCTTTCTTT. Residues: CASSYGTGGNTEAFF.

The gene calls are TRBV29-1 and TRBJ1-1; unclear D gene. Germline CDR1 and CDR2: SQVTM and ANQGSEA. The CDR3 spans 13 residues. V lost 1 base to trimming and J lost 1 base, with 7 bases between them. This CDR3 reads CSVEGVGNTEAFF. In nucleotides, the CDR3 is TGCAGCGTTGAAGGGGTGGGGAACACTGAAGCTTTCTTT.

This clone was found once. This chain uses TRBV7-8 with TRBJ1-6; TRBD1 agrees at 7 bases. The junction had 3 bases not matched to a gene; V was cut back by 5 bases and J by 2 bases. CDR3 length equals 15 residues. The germline CDR1 and CDR2 sequences are SGHVS and FQNEAQ. In nucleotides, the CDR3 is TGTGCCAGCAGCCTAGGACAGGCCTATAATTCACCCCTCCACTTT. This sequence encodes CASSLGQAYNSPLHF.

The chain joins TRBV3-1 (or the pseudogene TRBV3-2) to TRBJ2-5; no definite D call. Trimming took off 3 bases at V and 1 base at J, with 6 bases between the two ends. Germline CDR1 reads LGHDT; CDR2 reads YNNKEL (reference sequence). The length of the CDR3 is 13 residues. The CDR3 nucleotides read TGTGCCAGCAGCCAGGGGTCCCAAGAGACCCAGTACTTC. Its translation: CASSQGSQETQYF.

The chain combines TRBV27 with TRBJ1-1, with 11 bases that match TRBD1. With 5 bases clipped from V and 4 bases from J, the junction kept 6 bases outside the gene matches. The CDR3 contains 15 residues. The germline CDR1 and CDR2 sequences are MNHEY and SMNVEV (reference sequence). In DNA, the CDR3 is TGTGCCAGCAGTCGGGGACAGGGGGTAGTCACTGAAGCTTTCTTT. Translation gives CASSRGQGVVTEAFF.

The chain uses TRBV28 and TRBJ1-3; maybe TRBD1 (5 bases). The length of the CDR3 is 14 residues. The germline gives CDR1 MDHEN, CDR2 SYDVKM. Trimming pared 5 bases from V and 4 bases from J, leaving 12 bases between. CDR3 sequence: CASSPGSGGNTIYF. The CDR3 coding sequence is TGTGCCAGCAGTCCAGGGTCCGGAGGAAACACCATATATTTT.